The 10 T cell receptor beta chains below were found in one sample sequenced in a study of T cell repertoires in cytomegalovirus infection. MiXCR, applied by TCRdb to the reads, yields one record per CDR3 protein. The sample has 210,000 or so distinct CDR3 sequences, roughly 6.5% seen once. The material sequenced was PBMCs. All receptors derive from a human donor in good health (CMV status not recorded). Some clones in this sample may be carry-over from other donors' samples.

This clonotype was seen many times. This chain links TRBV12-3 or TRBV12-4 with TRBJ2-3, with TRBD2 matching over 11 bases. J lost 6 bases, V lost 7 bases, and 15 bases had no gene match. This CDR3 spans 17 amino acids. The chain's CDR3 is CASKTTDLAGGPDTQYF. The CDR3 DNA follows: TGTGCCAGCAAAACCACTGATCTAGCGGGGGGCCCGGATACGCAGTATTTT.

This clonotype has ten or more counts. The CDR3 sequence is CASSLGTGVGYGYTF. The DNA of the CDR3 is TGCGCCAGCAGCTTGGGGACAGGAGTCGGCTATGGCTACACCTTC. The chain combines TRBV5-1 with TRBJ1-2, with TRBD1 matching over 7 bases. CDR3 length: 15 residues. Germline V gene sequence: CDR1 SGHRS, CDR2 YFSETQ. J gave up 4 bases and V 0 bases, and 6 bases lay outside the gene matches. Based on the CDR3 plus reference TRBV5-1 and TRBJ1-2, the full variable domain is KAGVTQTPRYLIKTRGQQVTLSCSPISGHRSVSWYQQTPGQGLQFLFEYFSETQRNKGNFPGRFSGRQFSNSRSEMNVSTLELGDSALYLCASSLGTGVGYGYTFGSGTRLTVV.

This clonotype was observed at least ten times. The genes are TRBV7-8 and TRBJ1-4, with a possible D match to TRBD1 (6 bases). CDR1 and CDR2 (germline): SGHVS, FQNEAQ. This CDR3 comprises 15 residues. The V end was cut by 1 base, the J end by 4 bases, with 10 bases between. The chain's CDR3 is CASSLVGGVNEKLFF. As DNA, the CDR3 is TGTGCCAGCAGCTTAGTAGGGGGGGTTAATGAAAAACTGTTTTTT.

The table lists this clonotype with many counts. The chain links TRBV7-2 to TRBJ2-7; possibly TRBD1 for D (6 bases). V was clipped by 5 bases and J by 2 bases, with 16 bases between them. The CDR3 length is 15 residues. Germline V gives CDR1 SGHTA, CDR2 FQGNSA. CDR3 loop: CASSPVATGPYEQYF. The DNA for the CDR3 is TGTGCCAGCAGCCCAGTCGCGACAGGTCCCTACGAGCAGTACTTC.

The table lists this clonotype with many counts. The chain employs TRBV19 and TRBJ2-5, with D possibly being TRBD1 (8 bases). This CDR3 is 15 amino acids long. Trimming pared 10 bases from V and 4 bases from J, leaving 22 bases between. Per germline, CDR1 LNHDA and CDR2 SQIVND (reference sequence). In DNA form, the CDR3 reads TGTGCCACCACGACACAGGGGGGGGCTGGAGAGACCCAGTACTTC. The encoded protein is CATTTQGGAGETQYF. Full variable domain (missing parts from reference TRBV19 and TRBJ2-5): DGGITQSPKYLFRKEGQNVTLSCEQNLNHDAMYWYRQDPGQGLRLIYYSQIVNDFQKGDIAEGYSVSREKKESFPLTVTSAQKNPTAFYLCATTTQGGAGETQYFGPGTRLLVL.

Ten or more counts support this clonotype. V usage is TRBV19 and J usage is TRBJ2-7; maybe TRBD2 (6 bases). The V end was cut by 5 bases, the J end by 0 bases, with 14 bases between. The CDR3 sequence is 15 residues long. Germline loops: CDR1 LNHDA, CDR2 SQIVND (reference sequence). The CDR3 is CASSSRDPFSYEQYF. CDR3 in DNA: TGTGCCAGTAGTTCGCGGGACCCTTTCTCCTACGAGCAGTACTTC.

This clonotype showed up many times. The chain joins TRBV6-2 or TRBV6-3 to TRBJ2-7, with D possibly being TRBD1 or TRBD2 (6 bases each). The germline V and J ends were trimmed by 7 bases and 0 bases, with 16 bases remaining between them. This CDR3 contains 15 residues. Germline V gives CDR1 MNHEY, CDR2 SVGEGT. CDR3 sequence: CASIETGAASYEQYF. The DNA for the CDR3 is TGTGCCAGCATCGAAACGGGGGCAGCCTCCTACGAGCAGTACTTC.

This clonotype was picked up many times. CDR3 protein: CASRRELNYEQYF. CDR3 nucleotide sequence: TGTGCCAGCAGGAGAGAGCTCAACTACGAGCAGTACTTC. The chain couples TRBV7-2 to TRBJ2-7; D is unresolved. Germline lookup yields CDR1 SGHTA and CDR2 FQGNSA. The V gene lost 6 bases and the J gene lost 3 bases, with 12 bases spanning the gap. The CDR3 has 13 residues.

This clonotype showed up many times. This chain joins TRBV20-1 and TRBJ2-4, with D hard to call. V dropped 5 bases and J dropped 7 bases, with 15 bases sitting between them. There are 13 residues in the CDR3. Per the germline V gene, CDR1 is DFQATT and CDR2 is SNEGSKA (reference sequence). In DNA, the CDR3 is TGCAGTGCTCAAGGACGAGACGGGAACATTCAGTACTTC. Amino acid sequence: CSAQGRDGNIQYF.

The table lists this clonotype with a few counts. The chain combines TRBV2 with TRBJ1-2, with TRBD1 identical over 9 bases. This CDR3 has 17 amino acids. Germline V gene sequence: CDR1 SNHLY, CDR2 FYNNEI. The J segment lost 2 bases and the V segment lost 6 bases, leaving 13 bases of the junction unmatched. CDR3 region: CASRPRTGVFNNYGYTF. The DNA for the CDR3 is TGTGCCAGCAGACCACGGACAGGGGTTTTTAACAACTATGGCTACACCTTC. The variable domain in full, completed from reference TRBV2 and TRBJ1-2, reads EPEVTQTPSHQVTQMGQEVILRCVPISNHLYFYWYRQILGQKVEFLVSFYNNEISEKSEIFDDQFSVERPDGSNFTLKIRSTKLEDSAMYFCASRPRTGVFNNYGYTFGSGTRLTVV.